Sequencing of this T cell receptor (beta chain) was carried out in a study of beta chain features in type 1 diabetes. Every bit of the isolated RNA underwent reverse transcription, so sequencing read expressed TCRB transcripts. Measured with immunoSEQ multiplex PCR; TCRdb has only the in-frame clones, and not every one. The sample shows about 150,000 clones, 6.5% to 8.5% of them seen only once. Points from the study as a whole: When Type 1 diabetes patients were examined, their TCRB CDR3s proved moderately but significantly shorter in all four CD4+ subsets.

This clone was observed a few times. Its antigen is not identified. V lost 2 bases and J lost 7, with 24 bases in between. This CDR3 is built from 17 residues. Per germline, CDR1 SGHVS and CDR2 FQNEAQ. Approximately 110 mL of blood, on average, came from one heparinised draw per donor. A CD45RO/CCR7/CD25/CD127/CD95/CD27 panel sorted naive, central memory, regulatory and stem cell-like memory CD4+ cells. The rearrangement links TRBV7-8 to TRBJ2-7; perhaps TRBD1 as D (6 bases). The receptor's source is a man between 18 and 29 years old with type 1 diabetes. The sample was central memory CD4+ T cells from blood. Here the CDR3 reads CASSLSMPAGVSWEQYF. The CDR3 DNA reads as TGTGCCAGCAGCTTATCGATGCCAGCAGGGGTATCGTGGGAGCAGTACTTC.